The subject of this entry is one TCR beta chain. The data stem from a study of shared clonotypes between healthy human individuals. With V trimmed by 4 bases and J by 5 bases, 2 bases remained unmatched. Germline values: CDR1 SGHRS, CDR2 YFSETQ. This CDR3 spans 15 amino acids. Assay used: immunoSEQ multiplex PCR; TCRdb lists only in-frame clones, some missing. In the table there are millions of clones, around nine tenths of which are singletons. This sequence joins TRBV5-1 and TRBJ2-2, with TRBD2 identical over 13 bases. This TCR was sampled from a man between 18 and 35 years old in good health. Sequencing was performed on naive CD4+ T cells sorted from blood. Subset denoted: CD45RA+ positively selected. CDR3 region: CASSAGLAGTGELFF. The CDR3 DNA sequence: TGCGCCAGCAGCGCGGGACTAGCGGGAACCGGGGAGCTGTTTTTT.